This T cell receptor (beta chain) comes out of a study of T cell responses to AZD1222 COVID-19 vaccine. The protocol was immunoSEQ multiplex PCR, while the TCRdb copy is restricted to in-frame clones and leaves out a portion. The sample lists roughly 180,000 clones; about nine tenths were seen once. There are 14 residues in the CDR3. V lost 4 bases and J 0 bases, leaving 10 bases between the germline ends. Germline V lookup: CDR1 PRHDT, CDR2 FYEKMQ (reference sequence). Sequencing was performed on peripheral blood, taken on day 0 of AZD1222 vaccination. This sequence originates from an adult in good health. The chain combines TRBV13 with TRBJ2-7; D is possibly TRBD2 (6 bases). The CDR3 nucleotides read TGTGCCAGCAGCTCGAGACTAGTCTCCTACGAGCAGTACTTC. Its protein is CASSSRLVSYEQYF.